These T cell receptor beta chains were read from a single sample in a study of graft-versus-host responses after intestinal transplantation. The assay was immunoSEQ multiplex PCR, and TCRdb's table has in-frame clones only and misses some. The table has approximately 21,000 clones, approximately 40% seen once. The sample here was alloreactive CD8+ T cells from a mixed lymphocyte reaction culture, taken before transplantation. The source is a human patient who was an organ donor for intestinal transplantation. Both conserved end residues are part of each CDR3. The D gene is left open where the match is weak. A clone size is listed for some rows: how often the clone was seen (once, few, many), or a class if it is expanded.

D,J,V,size,CDR3,DNA
-,TRBJ2-7,TRBV4-1,few,CASSPGGHYSYEQYF,TGCGCCAGCAGCCCCGGGGGACATTACTCCTACGAGCAGTACTTC
-,TRBJ1-6,TRBV14,-,CASSQDYVDGHLNSPLHF,TGTGCCAGCAGCCAAGATTATGTCGACGGACACCTCAATTCACCCCTCCACTTT
-,TRBJ1-4,TRBV6-6,-,CASSYGPPRVGEKLFF,TGTGCCAGCAGTTATGGACCTCCGAGGGTAGGCGAAAAACTGTTTTTT
-,TRBJ2-1,TRBV6-5,-,CASSYGGDEQFF,TGTGCCAGCAGTTACGGAGGGGATGAGCAGTTCTTC
-,TRBJ2-7,TRBV15,few,CATSRDWGLASYEQYF,TGTGCCACCAGCAGAGATTGGGGACTGGCCTCCTACGAGCAGTACTTC
-,TRBJ1-2,TRBV19,few,CASGRPYGYTF,TGTGCCAGCGGACGTCCCTATGGCTACACCTTC
-,TRBJ1-1,TRBV5-1,-,CASSLRRDYTEAFF,TGCGCCAGCAGCTTGAGAAGAGATTACACTGAAGCTTTCTTT
-,TRBJ2-1,TRBV4-1,-,CASSQPTRGYNEQFF,TGCGCCAGCAGCCAACCGACGAGGGGTTACAATGAGCAGTTCTTC
TRBD1,TRBJ2-7,TRBV6-5,-,CASSISGTGIYEQYF,TGTGCCAGCAGTATTTCCGGGACAGGGATCTACGAGCAGTACTTC
TRBD2,TRBJ2-1,TRBV23-1,-,CASSQSSGGPYNEQFF,TGCGCCAGCAGTCAATCGTCGGGAGGACCCTACAATGAGCAGTTCTTC
-,TRBJ2-7,TRBV13,-,CASRIRGSYEQYF,TGTGCCAGCAGGATTAGGGGCAGCTACGAGCAGTACTTC